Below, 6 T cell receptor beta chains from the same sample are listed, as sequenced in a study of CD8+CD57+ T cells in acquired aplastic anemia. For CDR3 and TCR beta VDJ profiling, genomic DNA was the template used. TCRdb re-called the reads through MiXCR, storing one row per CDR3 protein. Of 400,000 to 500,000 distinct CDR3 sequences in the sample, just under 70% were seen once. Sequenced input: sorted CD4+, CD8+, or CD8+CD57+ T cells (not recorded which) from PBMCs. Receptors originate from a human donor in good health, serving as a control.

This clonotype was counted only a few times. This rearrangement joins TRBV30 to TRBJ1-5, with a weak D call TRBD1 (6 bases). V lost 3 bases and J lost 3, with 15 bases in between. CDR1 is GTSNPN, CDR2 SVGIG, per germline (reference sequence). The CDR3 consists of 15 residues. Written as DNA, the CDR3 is TGTGCCTGGAGAGTAAAGGGGGTCCTCAATCAGCCCCAGCATTTT. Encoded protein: CAWRVKGVLNQPQHF.

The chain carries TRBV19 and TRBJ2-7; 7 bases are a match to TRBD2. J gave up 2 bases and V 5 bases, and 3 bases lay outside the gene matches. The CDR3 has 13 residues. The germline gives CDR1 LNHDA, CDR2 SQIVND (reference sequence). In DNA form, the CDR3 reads TGTGCCAGTAGTTTTGGGGGGGCCTACGAGCAGTACTTC. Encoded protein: CASSFGGAYEQYF.

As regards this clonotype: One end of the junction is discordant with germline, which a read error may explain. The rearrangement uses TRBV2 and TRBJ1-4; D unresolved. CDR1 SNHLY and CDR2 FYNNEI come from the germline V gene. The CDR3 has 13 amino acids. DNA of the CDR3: TGTGCCAGCAGGGTAGACGAGAACGAAAGACTGTTTTTT. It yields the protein CASRVDENERLFF.

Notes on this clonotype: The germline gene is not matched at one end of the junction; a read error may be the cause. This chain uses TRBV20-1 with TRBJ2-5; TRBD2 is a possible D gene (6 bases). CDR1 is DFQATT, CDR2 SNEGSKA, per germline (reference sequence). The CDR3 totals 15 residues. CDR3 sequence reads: CSARGVGRGKETQYF. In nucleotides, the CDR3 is TGCAGTGCTAGAGGGGTAGGACGGGGGAAAGAGACCCAGTACTTT.

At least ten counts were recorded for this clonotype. This CDR3 reads CSASTGAYNSPLHF. The CDR3, as DNA: TGCAGTGCATCGACAGGGGCCTATAATTCACCCCTCCACTTT. V and J are TRBV20-1 and TRBJ1-6; 8 nucleotides align to TRBD1. The CDR3 has 14 amino acids. Germline CDR1 is DFQATT and CDR2 is SNEGSKA (reference sequence). J gave up 2 bases and V 6 bases, and 3 bases lay outside the gene matches.

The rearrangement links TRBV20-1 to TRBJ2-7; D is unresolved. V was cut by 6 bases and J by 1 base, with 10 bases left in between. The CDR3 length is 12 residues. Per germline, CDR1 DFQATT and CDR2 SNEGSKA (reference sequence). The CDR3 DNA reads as TGCAGTGCCAAAACCCAGTCCTACGAGCAGTACTTC. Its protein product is CSAKTQSYEQYF.